A selection of T cell receptor beta chains follows, all from one sample in a study of cytomegalovirus exposure and HLA in healthy donors. The table came from immunoSEQ multiplex PCR; TCRdb's copy has only in-frame clones and leaves some out. This repertoire shows over 130,000 clones, 79% found once; its top ten account for about 5.9%. Sequences were obtained from PBMCs. These receptor sequences come from a man between 45 and 60 years old in good health and CMV-seropositive. CDR3s include the opening cysteine and the closing phenylalanine or tryptophan. Each record gives: CDR3 DNA, CDR3 protein, V gene, J gene, D gene, clone size. A D gene is named only where the DNA matches it firmly. Not all rows give a size; the values are once, few, many and, for expanded clones, a class.

CDR3 DNA: TGTGCCAGCAGCTTCAATCCAGGAACCTACGAGCAGTACTTC; CDR3 protein: CASSFNPGTYEQYF; V gene: TRBV5-6; J gene: TRBJ2-7; D gene: NA; clone size: NA
CDR3 DNA: TGTGCCAGCAGCTTTCTATTTGACCCTTCAGGGGGCAGGGATACGCAGTATTTT; CDR3 protein: CASSFLFDPSGGRDTQYF; V gene: TRBV11-2; J gene: TRBJ2-3; D gene: TRBD1; clone size: NA
CDR3 DNA: TGTGCCAGCAGCCCCTCAGAGAACACTGAAGCTTTCTTT; CDR3 protein: CASSPSENTEAFF; V gene: TRBV6-6; J gene: TRBJ1-1; D gene: NA; clone size: few
CDR3 DNA: TGTGCCAGCAGCGTAGCTAATATACCGGGACCAGGAGGGTACGAGCAGTACTTC; CDR3 protein: CASSVANIPGPGGYEQYF; V gene: TRBV9; J gene: TRBJ2-7; D gene: NA; clone size: NA
CDR3 DNA: TGTGCCAGCAGGCTGACTCTACTATCTCTCTACGAGCAGTACTTC; CDR3 protein: CASRLTLLSLYEQYF; V gene: TRBV6-6; J gene: TRBJ2-7; D gene: NA; clone size: many
CDR3 DNA: TGTTCCGCCGGGACAGGGGCGAACCGCGGGTTTGGAAACACCATATATTTT; CDR3 protein: CSAGTGANRGFGNTIYF; V gene: TRBV7-9; J gene: TRBJ1-3; D gene: TRBD1; clone size: NA
CDR3 DNA: TGTGCCAGCAGCCTACAATGGCGGAGGAATGAGCAGTTCTTC; CDR3 protein: CASSLQWRRNEQFF; V gene: TRBV5-5; J gene: TRBJ2-1; D gene: NA; clone size: NA
CDR3 DNA: TGTGCCAGCAGCCCAGGGACAGGGGCCCTGGATATCCTCTCCTACGAGCAGTACTTC; CDR3 protein: CASSPGTGALDILSYEQYF; V gene: TRBV11-2; J gene: TRBJ2-7; D gene: TRBD1; clone size: few
CDR3 DNA: TGTGCCAGCAGCCACATACTAAGACCCTACGAGCAGTACTTC; CDR3 protein: CASSHILRPYEQYF; V gene: TRBV7-8; J gene: TRBJ2-7; D gene: NA; clone size: few
CDR3 DNA: TGTGCCAGCAGTTTATATGTCGGGACTAGCGGCTACGAGCAGTACTTC; CDR3 protein: CASSLYVGTSGYEQYF; V gene: TRBV28; J gene: TRBJ2-7; D gene: TRBD2; clone size: NA
CDR3 DNA: TGTGCCATCAGTGAGTCGACTCGCAGGGATGACTATGGCTACACCTTC; CDR3 protein: CAISESTRRDDYGYTF; V gene: TRBV10-3; J gene: TRBJ1-2; D gene: NA; clone size: NA
CDR3 DNA: TGTGCCAGCAGCGTAGATCACACGAACAATGAGCAGTTCTTC; CDR3 protein: CASSVDHTNNEQFF; V gene: TRBV9; J gene: TRBJ2-1; D gene: NA; clone size: NA
CDR3 DNA: TGTGCCAGCAGTGGACAGGGGTACGAGCAGTACTTC; CDR3 protein: CASSGQGYEQYF; V gene: TRBV2; J gene: TRBJ2-7; D gene: TRBD1; clone size: NA
CDR3 DNA: TGTGCCAGCAGTGTGGGGGCCAGCAATCAGCCCCAGCATTTT; CDR3 protein: CASSVGASNQPQHF; V gene: TRBV2; J gene: TRBJ1-5; D gene: NA; clone size: NA
CDR3 DNA: TGTGCCAGCAGCCCAGGGGCTAGCGGGGGCGCGGCCGGGGAGCTGTTTTTT; CDR3 protein: CASSPGASGGAAGELFF; V gene: TRBV4-2; J gene: TRBJ2-2; D gene: TRBD2; clone size: NA
CDR3 DNA: TGCAGCGTTGAAGAGGACAGGGGCAGTTACGAGCAGTACTTC; CDR3 protein: CSVEEDRGSYEQYF; V gene: TRBV29-1; J gene: TRBJ2-7; D gene: TRBD1; clone size: few
CDR3 DNA: TGTGCCAGCAGCGCAGTCAATCAGCCCCAGCATTTT; CDR3 protein: CASSAVNQPQHF; V gene: TRBV9; J gene: TRBJ1-5; D gene: NA; clone size: NA
CDR3 DNA: TGTGCCTGGATTAGCGCGAGCTCCTACAATGAGCAGTTCTTC; CDR3 protein: CAWISASSYNEQFF; V gene: TRBV30; J gene: TRBJ2-1; D gene: NA; clone size: NA
CDR3 DNA: TGTGCCAGCTCAACCACCGGGACAGGGGGTTACGAGCAGTACTTC; CDR3 protein: CASSTTGTGGYEQYF; V gene: TRBV18; J gene: TRBJ2-7; D gene: TRBD1; clone size: once
CDR3 DNA: TGCAGCGCCCGAAAGACTAGCGTAGACTACGAGCAGTACTTC; CDR3 protein: CSARKTSVDYEQYF; V gene: TRBV29-1; J gene: TRBJ2-7; D gene: TRBD2; clone size: once
CDR3 DNA: TGTGCCAGCAGCTTAGCGCTAGCGGGAGCTTACAATGAGCAGTTCTTC; CDR3 protein: CASSLALAGAYNEQFF; V gene: TRBV7-9; J gene: TRBJ2-1; D gene: TRBD2; clone size: few
CDR3 DNA: TGTGCCAGCAATCCGGGACTTAACTACGAGCAGTACTTC; CDR3 protein: CASNPGLNYEQYF; V gene: TRBV6-1; J gene: TRBJ2-7; D gene: NA; clone size: NA
CDR3 DNA: TGTGCCAGCGCAGGACCCGGAGGGGCAGATACGCAGTATTTT; CDR3 protein: CASAGPGGADTQYF; V gene: TRBV5-4; J gene: TRBJ2-3; D gene: NA; clone size: NA
CDR3 DNA: TGTGCCAGCAGCTCCGTGGGCAGACCCACTTTTCAAGATACGCAGTATTTT; CDR3 protein: CASSSVGRPTFQDTQYF; V gene: TRBV7-9; J gene: TRBJ2-3; D gene: NA; clone size: NA
CDR3 DNA: TGTGCCAGCAGTGAAGCTAGCGGAATAACAGATACGCAGTATTTT; CDR3 protein: CASSEASGITDTQYF; V gene: TRBV6-4; J gene: TRBJ2-3; D gene: TRBD2; clone size: once
CDR3 DNA: TGTGCCAGCAGCTTAGGTGTCAGGAACACTGAAGCTTTCTTT; CDR3 protein: CASSLGVRNTEAFF; V gene: TRBV13; J gene: TRBJ1-1; D gene: NA; clone size: NA
CDR3 DNA: TGCGCCAGCAGCTTCAGACTACGAGAACAAGAGACCCAGTACTTC; CDR3 protein: CASSFRLREQETQYF; V gene: TRBV5-1; J gene: TRBJ2-5; D gene: NA; clone size: NA
CDR3 DNA: TGTGCCAGCAGTCGGACAGGGGGCGAGTACGAGCAGTACTTC; CDR3 protein: CASSRTGGEYEQYF; V gene: TRBV28; J gene: TRBJ2-7; D gene: TRBD1; clone size: NA
CDR3 DNA: TGTGCTAGCAGCTTAGTTAAGAACACTGAAGCTTTCTTT; CDR3 protein: CASSLVKNTEAFF; V gene: TRBV7-7; J gene: TRBJ1-1; D gene: NA; clone size: NA
CDR3 DNA: TGTGCCAGCAGCTTGGGGGGAGGGTATGAGCAGTTCTTC; CDR3 protein: CASSLGGGYEQFF; V gene: TRBV7-9; J gene: TRBJ2-1; D gene: TRBD2; clone size: NA
CDR3 DNA: TGTGCCAGCGAGAGGACCTACGAGCAGTACTTC; CDR3 protein: CASERTYEQYF; V gene: TRBV6-1; J gene: TRBJ2-7; D gene: NA; clone size: NA
CDR3 DNA: TGTGCCAGCAGTGGCTCTTTAGCGGGGGTCACCGGGGAGCTGTTTTTT; CDR3 protein: CASSGSLAGVTGELFF; V gene: TRBV2; J gene: TRBJ2-2; D gene: TRBD2; clone size: NA
CDR3 DNA: TGTGCCAGCAGCGACCAGGGGGTTCAGCCCCAGCATTTT; CDR3 protein: CASSDQGVQPQHF; V gene: TRBV7-9; J gene: TRBJ1-5; D gene: TRBD1; clone size: NA
CDR3 DNA: TGTGCCAGCACCGGGACAGGGAGATCTGGGGCCAACGTCCTGACTTTC; CDR3 protein: CASTGTGRSGANVLTF; V gene: TRBV11-1; J gene: TRBJ2-6; D gene: TRBD1; clone size: NA
CDR3 DNA: TGCAGCGTTGACGGGGATTCGACAGGGATGTTCACAGATACGCAGTATTTT; CDR3 protein: CSVDGDSTGMFTDTQYF; V gene: TRBV29-1; J gene: TRBJ2-3; D gene: TRBD1; clone size: NA
CDR3 DNA: TGTGCCAGCAGCATGGGACTAGCGGGGGCCCTTGATACGCAGTATTTT; CDR3 protein: CASSMGLAGALDTQYF; V gene: TRBV5-4; J gene: TRBJ2-3; D gene: TRBD2; clone size: NA
CDR3 DNA: TGTGCCAGTACCCGGGGAAATCAGCCCCAGCATTTT; CDR3 protein: CASTRGNQPQHF; V gene: TRBV19; J gene: TRBJ1-5; D gene: NA; clone size: NA
CDR3 DNA: TGTGCCAGTAGCGATACAGGGTCGTACTATGGCTACACCTTC; CDR3 protein: CASSDTGSYYGYTF; V gene: TRBV19; J gene: TRBJ1-2; D gene: NA; clone size: NA
CDR3 DNA: TGTGCCAGCAGCTCGAGGGCGGGAGGAACGAATGAGCAGTTCTTC; CDR3 protein: CASSSRAGGTNEQFF; V gene: TRBV14; J gene: TRBJ2-1; D gene: TRBD2; clone size: NA
CDR3 DNA: TGCGCCAGCAGCTTGGGCCGACCCGGGACAGGGGAGGAACTAGCGGTCTACGAGCAGTACTTC; CDR3 protein: CASSLGRPGTGEELAVYEQYF; V gene: TRBV5-1; J gene: TRBJ2-7; D gene: TRBD1; clone size: NA
CDR3 DNA: TGTGCCAGTAGTATAGATCCGGACAGTGAAGCTTTCTTT; CDR3 protein: CASSIDPDSEAFF; V gene: TRBV19; J gene: TRBJ1-1; D gene: NA; clone size: NA
CDR3 DNA: TGCGCCAGCAGCCAAGATGAGCGTTACAAAAACATTCAGTACTTC; CDR3 protein: CASSQDERYKNIQYF; V gene: TRBV4-1; J gene: TRBJ2-4; D gene: NA; clone size: NA
CDR3 DNA: TGTGCTAGTGGTTCAGGACTAGCGGGTCGGACCGGGGAGCTGTTTTTT; CDR3 protein: CASGSGLAGRTGELFF; V gene: TRBV12-5; J gene: TRBJ2-2; D gene: TRBD2; clone size: NA
CDR3 DNA: TGTGCCAGCAGCCGTACGAGTTACAATGAGCAGTTCTTC; CDR3 protein: CASSRTSYNEQFF; V gene: TRBV9; J gene: TRBJ2-1; D gene: NA; clone size: NA
CDR3 DNA: TGTGCCAGTAGTGGACTAGCGGGAAGGCAGTTCTTC; CDR3 protein: CASSGLAGRQFF; V gene: TRBV19; J gene: TRBJ2-1; D gene: TRBD2; clone size: NA